A single T cell receptor (beta chain) is shown here with its context. This clonotype showed up just a few times. Its antigen specificity is not known. No much larger clone is present one base from it, and per-base qualities are unavailable. TCRdb lists the instrument as Illumina HiSeq 2500. Quantitative 5'-RACE with molecular barcodes was used to prepare TCR beta libraries. Per the original workflow: A new computational method, built on a probabilistic model of VDJ rearrangement, was used to identify disease-linked TCR variants. TCRdb trimmed the raw reads at Q25, called clones with MiXCR and kept productive beta chains. Each entry is one CDR3 protein sequence, shown with its most common DNA and genes. The authors' filters were not applied to this entry. Recorded for this sample are more than 300,000 distinct CDR3 sequences; roughly 11% of them occurred a single time. The ten most abundant clones make up around 8.4% of the sample.

This record belongs to a study of CD8 T cells in ankylosing spondylitis listed by TCRdb under 2017. With regard to the full study: The study profiled T cell receptor beta repertoires in healthy donors and ankylosing spondylitis patients to find disease-linked TCR variants. Peripheral blood samples were taken, and synovial fluid was additionally collected from ankylosing spondylitis patients. The whole study cohort included roughly 110 healthy donors and 20 to 25 ankylosing spondylitis patients. Broader findings and caveats from the paper: The disease-linked clones showed a CD8+ phenotype and occurred at relatively low frequencies in peripheral blood. Some motif variants were previously reported in synovial fluid and blood of reactive arthritis patients, suggesting common disease-initiation mechanisms. The disease-linked clones were reported to be significantly enriched in matched synovial fluid samples from ankylosing spondylitis patients. A TCR beta motif of fewer than 10 highly homologous amino acid variants appeared characteristic of blood from ankylosing spondylitis patients.

At the junction V is shortened by 12 bases and J by 3 bases, with 19 bases in between. The CDR3 spans 14 residues, from the cysteine through the phenylalanine. The sequence is cut down to CDR3 DNA, 42 bases in frame from base 1. From a lookup of the germline V gene, CDR1 and CDR2 are KGHDR and SFDVKD. The sequence is built from TRBV24-1 and TRBJ1-2; tentative D gene TRBD1, with 5 bases matching. The clonotype comes from a female donor with ankylosing spondylitis or in good health (not recorded which). Material for sequencing was blood, either unsorted or a sorted T cell fraction (not recorded which). The bases read TGTGCCGCCTCCGGGACCCGCGGCGACTATGGCTACACCTTC. Translation gives CAASGTRGDYGYTF.